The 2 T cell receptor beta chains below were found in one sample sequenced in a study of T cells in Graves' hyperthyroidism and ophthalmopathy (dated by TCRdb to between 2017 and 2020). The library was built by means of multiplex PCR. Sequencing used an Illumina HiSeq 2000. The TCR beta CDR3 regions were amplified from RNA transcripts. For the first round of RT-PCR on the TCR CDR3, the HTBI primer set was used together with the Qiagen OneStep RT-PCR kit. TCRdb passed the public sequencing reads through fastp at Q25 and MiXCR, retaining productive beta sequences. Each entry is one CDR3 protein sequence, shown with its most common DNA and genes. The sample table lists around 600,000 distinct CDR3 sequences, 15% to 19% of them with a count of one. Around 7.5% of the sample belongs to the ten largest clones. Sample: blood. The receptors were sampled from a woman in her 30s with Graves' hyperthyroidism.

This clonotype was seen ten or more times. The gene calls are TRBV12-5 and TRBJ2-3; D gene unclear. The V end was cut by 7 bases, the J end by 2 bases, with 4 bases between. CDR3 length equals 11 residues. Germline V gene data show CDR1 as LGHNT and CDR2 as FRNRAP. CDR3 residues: CASVSTDTQYF. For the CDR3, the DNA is TGTGCTAGTGTCTCCACAGATACGCAGTATTTT.

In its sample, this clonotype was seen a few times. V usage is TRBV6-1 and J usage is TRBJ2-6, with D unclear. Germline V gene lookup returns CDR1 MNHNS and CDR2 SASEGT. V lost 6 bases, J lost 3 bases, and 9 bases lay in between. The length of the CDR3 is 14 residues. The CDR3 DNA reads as TGTGCCAGCAGAGGGATCGGTGGGGCCAACGTCCTGACTTTC. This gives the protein CASRGIGGANVLTF.